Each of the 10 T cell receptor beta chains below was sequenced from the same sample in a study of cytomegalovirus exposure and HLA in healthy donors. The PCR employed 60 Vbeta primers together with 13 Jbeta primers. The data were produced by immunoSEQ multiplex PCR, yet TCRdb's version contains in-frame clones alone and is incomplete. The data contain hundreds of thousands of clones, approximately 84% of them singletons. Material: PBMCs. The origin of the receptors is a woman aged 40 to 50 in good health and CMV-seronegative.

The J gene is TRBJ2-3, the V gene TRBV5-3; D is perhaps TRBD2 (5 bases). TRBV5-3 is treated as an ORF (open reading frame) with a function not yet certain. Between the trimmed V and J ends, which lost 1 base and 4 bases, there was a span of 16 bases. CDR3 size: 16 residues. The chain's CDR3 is CARSLLRVLGSDTQYF. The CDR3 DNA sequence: TGTGCCAGAAGCTTGTTGAGGGTGCTAGGGTCAGATACGCAGTATTTT.

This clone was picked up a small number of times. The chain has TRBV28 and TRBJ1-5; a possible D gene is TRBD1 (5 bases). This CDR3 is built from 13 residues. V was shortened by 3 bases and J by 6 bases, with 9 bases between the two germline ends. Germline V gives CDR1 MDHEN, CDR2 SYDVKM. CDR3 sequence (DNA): TGTGCCAGCAGTTTGCAGGGAGGTCAGCCCCAGCATTTT. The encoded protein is CASSLQGGQPQHF.

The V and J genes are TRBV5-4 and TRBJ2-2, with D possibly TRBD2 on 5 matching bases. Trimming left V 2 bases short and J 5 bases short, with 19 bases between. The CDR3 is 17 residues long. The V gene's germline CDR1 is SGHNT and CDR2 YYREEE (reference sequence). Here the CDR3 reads CASSFSTGSGRTGELFF. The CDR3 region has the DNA TGTGCCAGCAGCTTTTCCACGGGGTCAGGCAGGACCGGGGAGCTGTTTTTT.

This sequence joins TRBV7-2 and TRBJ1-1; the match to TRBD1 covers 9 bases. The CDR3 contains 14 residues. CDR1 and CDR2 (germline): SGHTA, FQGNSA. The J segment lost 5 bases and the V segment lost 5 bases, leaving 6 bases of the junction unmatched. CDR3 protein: CASSLTGGETEAFF. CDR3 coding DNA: TGTGCCAGCAGCCTGACAGGGGGGGAAACTGAAGCTTTCTTT.

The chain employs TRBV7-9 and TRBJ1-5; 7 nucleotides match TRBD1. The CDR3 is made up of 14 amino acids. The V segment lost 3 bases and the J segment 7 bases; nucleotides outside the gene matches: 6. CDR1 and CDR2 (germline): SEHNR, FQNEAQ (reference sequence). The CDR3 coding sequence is TGTGCCAGCAGCTTCTCGACAGGGTGGCAGCCCCAGCATTTT. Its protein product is CASSFSTGWQPQHF.

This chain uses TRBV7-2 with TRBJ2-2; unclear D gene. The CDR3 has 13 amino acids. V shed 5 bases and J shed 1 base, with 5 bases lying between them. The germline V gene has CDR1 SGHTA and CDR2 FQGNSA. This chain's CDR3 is CASSGVNTGELFF. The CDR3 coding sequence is TGTGCCAGCAGCGGAGTGAACACCGGGGAGCTGTTTTTT.

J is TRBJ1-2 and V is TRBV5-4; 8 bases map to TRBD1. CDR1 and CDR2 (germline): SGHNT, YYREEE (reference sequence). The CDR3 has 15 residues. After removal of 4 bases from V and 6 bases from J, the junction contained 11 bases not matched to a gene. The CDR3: CASSDPGGRTHGYTF. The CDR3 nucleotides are TGTGCCAGCAGCGACCCAGGGGGCCGCACCCATGGCTACACCTTC.

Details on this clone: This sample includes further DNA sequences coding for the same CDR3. CDR3 sequence reads: CASSQGDRMNSPLHF. In DNA form, the CDR3 reads TGCGCCAGCAGCCAAGGGGACAGGATGAATTCACCCCTCCACTTT. The chain carries TRBV4-3 and TRBJ1-6; TRBD1 agrees at 8 bases. CDR3 length: 15 residues. Germline loops: CDR1 LGHNA, CDR2 YSLEER. Unmatched junction bases numbered 3, after V lost 1 base and J lost 7 bases.

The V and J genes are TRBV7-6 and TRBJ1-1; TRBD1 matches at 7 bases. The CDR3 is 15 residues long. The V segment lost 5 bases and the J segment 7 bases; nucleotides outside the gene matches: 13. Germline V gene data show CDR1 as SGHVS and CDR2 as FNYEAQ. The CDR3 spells CASSPPLRQGSEAFF. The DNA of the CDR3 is TGTGCCAGCAGCCCACCGCTACGACAGGGAAGTGAAGCTTTCTTT.

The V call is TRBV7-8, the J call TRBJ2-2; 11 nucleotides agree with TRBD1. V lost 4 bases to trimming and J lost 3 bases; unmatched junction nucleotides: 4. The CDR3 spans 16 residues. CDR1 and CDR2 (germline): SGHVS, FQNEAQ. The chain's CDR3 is CASSSLDRGHTGELFF. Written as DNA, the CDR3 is TGTGCCAGCAGCTCCTTGGACAGGGGGCACACCGGGGAGCTGTTTTTT. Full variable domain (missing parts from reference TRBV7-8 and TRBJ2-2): GAGVSQSPRYKVAKRGQDVALRCDPISGHVSLFWYQQALGQGPEFLTYFQNEAQLDKSGLPSDRFFAERPEGSVSTLKIQRTQQEDSAVYLCASSSLDRGHTGELFFGEGSRLTVL.